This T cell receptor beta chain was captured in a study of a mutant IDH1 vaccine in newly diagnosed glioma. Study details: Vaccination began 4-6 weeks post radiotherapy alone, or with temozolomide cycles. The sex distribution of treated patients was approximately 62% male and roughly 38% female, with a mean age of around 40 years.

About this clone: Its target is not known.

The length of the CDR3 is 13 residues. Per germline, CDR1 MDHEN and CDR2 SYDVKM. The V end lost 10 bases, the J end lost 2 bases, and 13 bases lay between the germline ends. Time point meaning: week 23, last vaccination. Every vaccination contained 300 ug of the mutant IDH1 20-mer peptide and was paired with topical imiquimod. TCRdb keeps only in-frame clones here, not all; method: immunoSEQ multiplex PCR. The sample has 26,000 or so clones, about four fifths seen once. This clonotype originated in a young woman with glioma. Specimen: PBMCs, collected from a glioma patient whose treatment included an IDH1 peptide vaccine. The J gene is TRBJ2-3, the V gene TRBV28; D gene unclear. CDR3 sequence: CATSPPSTDTQYF. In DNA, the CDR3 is TGTGCCACCTCCCCTCCGTCCACAGATACGCAGTATTTT.